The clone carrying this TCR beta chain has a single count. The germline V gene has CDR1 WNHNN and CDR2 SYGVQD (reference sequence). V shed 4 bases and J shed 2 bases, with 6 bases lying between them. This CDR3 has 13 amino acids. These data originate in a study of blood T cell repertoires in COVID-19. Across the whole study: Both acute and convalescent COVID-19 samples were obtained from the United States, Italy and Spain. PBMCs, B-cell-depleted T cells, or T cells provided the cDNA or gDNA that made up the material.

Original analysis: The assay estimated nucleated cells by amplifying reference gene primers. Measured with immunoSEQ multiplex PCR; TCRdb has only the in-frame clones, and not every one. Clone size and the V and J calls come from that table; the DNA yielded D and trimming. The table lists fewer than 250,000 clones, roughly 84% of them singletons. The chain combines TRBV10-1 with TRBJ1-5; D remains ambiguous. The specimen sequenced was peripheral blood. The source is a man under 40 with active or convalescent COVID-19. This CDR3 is CASSGSGNQPQHF. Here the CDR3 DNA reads TGCGCCAGCAGTGGTTCCGGCAATCAGCCCCAGCATTTT.